One TCR beta chain is described in this entry. The data are from a study of blood T cell repertoires in COVID-19. Study background: Both acute and convalescent COVID-19 samples were obtained from the United States, Italy and Spain.

Profiled with immunoSEQ multiplex PCR; TCRdb holds only in-frame clones, not every one. The sample carries about 42,000 clones, 75% to 80% recorded once. Specimen: peripheral blood. The clonotype originates from a woman in her 70s with acute or convalescent COVID-19.

CDR3 coding DNA: TGTGCCAGCAGTGAAATGTGGGGACAGCATAGCAATCAGCCCCAGCATTTT. This translates into CASSEMWGQHSNQPQHF. The rearrangement joins TRBV6-1 to TRBJ1-5; 7 nucleotides agree with TRBD1. In germline, CDR1 is MNHNS, CDR2 SASEGT. J lost 0 bases, V lost 2 bases, and 7 bases had no gene match. The CDR3 is made up of 17 amino acids.